Presented here are 22 T cell receptor beta chains from one specimen sequenced in a study of blood T cells in healthy people across ages. Next came a second PCR, run for about 7 to 12 cycles, which used a sample-barcoded 5' primer along with a J-beta primer mix. TCRdb re-called the 5' RACE reads through MiXCR, storing one row per CDR3 protein. The sample records 790,000 or so distinct CDR3 sequences, around half being singletons. The sample was blood. Every receptor here comes from a man older than 75 in good health.

The chain recombines TRBV4-1 with TRBJ2-7; D not certain. CDR1 and CDR2 (germline): MGHRA, YSYEKL. V lost 0 bases, J lost 5 bases, and 17 bases lay in between. CDR3 length: 16 residues. The CDR3 nucleotides are TGCGCCAGCAGCCAAGATCAAGGCAGCCCCGCCGACGAGCAGTACTTC. It yields the protein CASSQDQGSPADEQYF.

The chain has TRBV4-2 and TRBJ2-7, with 10 positions matching TRBD2. Germline V CDR1 and CDR2: LGHNA, YNFKEQ. Trimming at V came to 1 base and at J to 2 bases, leaving 14 bases not matched to a gene. The CDR3 loop spans 19 amino acids. As DNA, the CDR3 is TGTGCCAGCAGCCAAGGTCTAGGACTAGCGGAAACCAACACCTACGAGCAGTACTTC. Translated, it gives CASSQGLGLAETNTYEQYF.

There are a few counts of this clonotype. The chain carries TRBV29-1 and TRBJ2-5; 8 bases are shared with TRBD2. The DNA matches TRBJ2-7 better at its end, which makes the J call doubtful. Germline loops: CDR1 SQVTM, CDR2 ANQGSEA. The length of the CDR3 is 13 residues. CDR3 residues: CSGGSAGGPEQYF. DNA for the CDR3: TGCAGCGGTGGTTCTGCGGGAGGTCCCGAGCAGTACTTC.

This clonotype was observed at least ten times. The J gene is TRBJ2-7, the V gene TRBV7-2; D is uncertain. V gave up 5 bases and J gave up 6 bases, with 14 bases separating them. Germline V CDR1 and CDR2: SGHTA, FQGNSA. The CDR3 contains 13 residues. The CDR3 sequence: CASSNASPGEQYF. CDR3 coding DNA: TGTGCCAGCAGCAACGCATCTCCGGGCGAGCAGTACTTC.

This clonotype was counted between two and nine times. V is TRBV27 and J is TRBJ2-7; 8 bases match TRBD2. The CDR3 totals 14 residues. V lost 3 bases and J lost 3; bases outside the gene matches: 4. Germline V CDR1 and CDR2: MNHEY, SMNVEV (reference sequence). CDR3 coding DNA: TGTGCCAGCAGTTTCGGGACTAGAGACTACGAGCAGTACTTC. It yields the protein CASSFGTRDYEQYF.

The V call is TRBV29-1, the J call TRBJ1-2; D is undetermined. This CDR3 contains 12 residues. Germline loops: CDR1 SQVTM, CDR2 ANQGSEA. V lost 0 bases, J lost 3 bases, and 5 bases lay in between. The CDR3 nucleotides read TGCAGCGTTGAAGACAAATACTATGGCTACACCTTC. Translated, it gives CSVEDKYYGYTF.

This clonotype was counted a few times. V usage is TRBV7-2 and J usage is TRBJ2-1, with a tentative D call TRBD1 (5 bases). The V end was cut by 1 base, the J end by 10 bases, with 11 bases between. This CDR3 is 13 amino acids long. Germline-derived CDR1 and CDR2 are SGHTA and FQGNSA. The CDR3 spells CASSLVRQGEQFF. The DNA of the CDR3 is TGTGCCAGCAGCTTAGTTCGGCAGGGAGAGCAGTTCTTC. Looking up the rest from reference TRBV7-2 and TRBJ2-1 gives the full variable domain: GAGVSQSPSNKVTEKGKDVELRCDPISGHTALYWYRQSLGQGLEFLIYFQGNSAPDKSGLPSDRFSAERTGGSVSTLTIQRTQQEDSAVYLCASSLVRQGEQFFGPGTRLTVL.

On this clonotype: This could be a read error, since a much larger clone is one nucleotide away. The chain uses TRBV5-1 and TRBJ1-2, with a tentative D call TRBD1 (5 bases). V was shortened by 2 bases and J by 4 bases, with 21 bases between the two germline ends. Germline CDR1 is SGHRS and CDR2 is YFSETQ. The CDR3 spans 17 residues. CDR3 residues: CASSLQPAGTASYGYTF. The CDR3, as DNA: TGCGCCAGCAGCTTACAGCCTGCTGGGACGGCGAGCTATGGCTACACCTTC.

Comments on this clonotype: Germline and junction disagree at one end, which may indicate a read error. The V call is TRBV14, the J call TRBJ2-1; 8 bases are a match to TRBD2. The germline V gene encodes CDR1 SGHDN and CDR2 FVKESK. This CDR3 is 16 amino acids long. The CDR3, as DNA: TGTGCCGGCAGCCAAGAACGGGAGGGAACCTACAATGAGCAGTTCTTC. It yields the protein CAGSQEREGTYNEQFF.

This clonotype was seen ten or more times. For the CDR3, the DNA is TGTGCCAGCAGCCCCTGGGCGGGGCAAGAGACCCAGTACTTC. Translating it yields CASSPWAGQETQYF. V gene TRBV7-9 combines with J gene TRBJ2-5, with a weak D call TRBD2 (6 bases). This CDR3 is built from 14 residues. Germline V CDR1 and CDR2: SEHNR, FQNEAQ (reference sequence). V was cut by 5 bases and J by 2 bases, with 12 bases left in between.

This clonotype came up a few times. This chain joins TRBV11-1 and TRBJ2-5; D ambiguous. Trimming stripped 5 bases from V and 6 bases from J, with 10 bases between. Germline values: CDR1 SGHAT, CDR2 FQDESV (reference sequence). The CDR3 contains 12 residues. CDR3 region: CASSQKVQTQYF. The CDR3 DNA follows: TGTGCCAGCAGCCAAAAGGTGCAGACCCAGTACTTC.

The chain carries TRBV7-2 and TRBJ1-1, with unresolved D. Germline V gene data show CDR1 as SGHTA and CDR2 as FQGNSA. Deletions cut 1 base from V and 4 bases from J, with 7 bases between. The CDR3 consists of 13 residues. The CDR3 DNA reads TGTGCCAGCAGCTTAGTCCGAGGCACTGAAGCTTTCTTT. It yields the protein CASSLVRGTEAFF.

As regards this clonotype: An end of the junction does not agree with germline; a read error may underlie this. The chain has TRBV6-6 and TRBJ2-7, with 7 positions matching TRBD2. The end of the DNA fits TRBJ2-4 better, so the J call may be wrong. There are 13 residues in the CDR3. Germline V gene sequence: CDR1 MNHNY, CDR2 SVGAGI (reference sequence). Written as DNA, the CDR3 is TGTGTCAGCAAGGTGGGAGGGGTAAACATTCAGTACTTC. Its protein product is CVSKVGGVNIQYF.

The chain links TRBV12-3 or TRBV12-4 to TRBJ1-4; weak D call: TRBD1 (5 bases). Deletions cut 3 bases from V and 9 bases from J, with 14 bases between. CDR3 length: 14 amino acids. The CDR3 spells CASSLRGEEKKLFF. In DNA, the CDR3 is TGTGCCAGCAGTTTGAGGGGAGAGGAGAAAAAACTGTTTTTT.

The V and J genes are TRBV7-9 and TRBJ1-6, with 8 bases lining up with TRBD1. Per germline, CDR1 SEHNR and CDR2 FQNEAQ (reference sequence). The CDR3 loop spans 15 amino acids. V trimming: 5 bases; J trimming: 8 bases; junction bases outside the gene matches: 8. The CDR3 here is CASSTRTGIDSPLHF. CDR3 in DNA: TGTGCCAGCAGCACAAGGACAGGGATCGATTCACCCCTCCACTTT.

The chain uses TRBV20-1 and TRBJ2-1, with TRBD1 as a possible D gene (5 bases). Trimming pared 1 base from V and 5 bases from J, leaving 12 bases between. Germline assignment: CDR1 DFQATT and CDR2 SNEGSKA (reference sequence). The CDR3 consists of 14 residues. The CDR3 DNA reads as TGCAGTGCTAGAGGCCATTCCAGGGACAATGAGCAGTTCTTC. Amino acids: CSARGHSRDNEQFF.

The chain is built from TRBV27 and TRBJ2-7, with 8 bases fitting TRBD1. Germline assignment: CDR1 MNHEY and CDR2 SMNVEV (reference sequence). V lost 7 bases and J lost 1; bases outside the gene matches: 9. The CDR3 consists of 15 residues. The DNA of the CDR3 is TGTGCCAGCACCCCGGGGGACAGGATTTCCTACGAGCAGTACTTC. Its protein is CASTPGDRISYEQYF.

A note on this clonotype: At one end, the junction sequence differs from germline, possibly due to a read error. The chain's CDR3 is CATSQDVNLQDTQYF. The CDR3 DNA reads TGCGCCACCAGCCAAGATGTGAATCTCCAAGATACGCAGTATTTT. The chain employs TRBV4-3 and TRBJ2-3; unclear D gene. The CDR3 runs 15 residues. CDR1 is LGHNA, CDR2 YSLEER, per germline.

The rearrangement links TRBV20-1 to TRBJ2-3; 9 bases are a match to TRBD1. V gave up 3 bases and J gave up 5 bases; unmatched junction bases: 3. The germline gives CDR1 DFQATT, CDR2 SNEGSKA (reference sequence). The CDR3 length is 13 residues. CDR3 region: CSARDRGVDTQYF. DNA for the CDR3: TGCAGTGCTAGGGACAGGGGAGTAGATACGCAGTATTTT.

The chain couples TRBV20-1 to TRBJ2-3; D remains unclear. The CDR3 runs to 16 residues. Trimming stripped 0 bases from V and 4 bases from J, with 17 bases between. CDR1 and CDR2 (germline): DFQATT, SNEGSKA (reference sequence). The CDR3 nucleotides are TGCAGTGCTAGAGAGCCAGCTAAGACTCTGTCAGATACGCAGTATTTT. It specifies CSAREPAKTLSDTQYF.

Only one count was recorded for this clonotype. The chain is built from TRBV20-1 and TRBJ2-2; possibly TRBD2 for D (6 bases). V was cut by 3 bases and J by 4 bases, with 9 bases left in between. The CDR3 runs 13 residues. Germline-derived CDR1 and CDR2 are DFQATT and SNEGSKA (reference sequence). In DNA, the CDR3 is TGCAGTGCTAGCCGGGGAGGCACCGGGGAGCTGTTTTTT. Its protein is CSASRGGTGELFF.

This clonotype was detected many times. The chain recombines TRBV7-2 with TRBJ1-4; possibly TRBD1 for D (6 bases). Between the trimmed V and J ends, which lost 1 base and 8 bases, there was a span of 11 bases. The V gene's germline CDR1 is SGHTA and CDR2 FQGNSA. This CDR3 spans 14 amino acids. CDR3 in DNA: TGTGCCAGCAGCTTAGGGGACACGAGGGAAAAACTGTTTTTT. It codes for CASSLGDTREKLFF.